The 17 T cell receptor beta chains below come from one sample, sequenced in a study of blood T cell repertoires in COVID-19. Some clones are missing from TCRdb's copy, which holds only in-frame ones; the method was immunoSEQ multiplex PCR. The sample has about 380,000 clones, approximately 88% seen once. Sequencing was carried out using peripheral blood. Receptors originate from a man in his forties with acute or convalescent COVID-19.

The rearrangement joins TRBV30 to TRBJ1-1; 10 bases map to TRBD1. V lost 1 base to trimming and J lost 5 bases; unmatched junction nucleotides: 1. Germline CDR1 GTSNPN, CDR2 SVGIG (reference sequence). The CDR3 is 13 residues long. The CDR3 region has the DNA TGTGCCTGGAGTGGGACAGGGGGAACTGAAGCTTTCTTT. This encodes CAWSGTGGTEAFF.

The chain combines TRBV2 with TRBJ2-7; no clear D gene. CDR3 length equals 13 residues. CDR1 SNHLY and CDR2 FYNNEI come from the germline V gene. Between the trimmed V and J ends, which lost 8 bases and 1 base, there was a span of 12 bases. For the CDR3, the DNA is TGTGCCAGCGCCGGTGGTGAGTCCTACGAGCAGTACTTC. It is translated as CASAGGESYEQYF.

This rearrangement joins TRBV5-4 to TRBJ2-3; no clear D gene. Germline values: CDR1 SGHNT, CDR2 YYREEE (reference sequence). Trimming cost V 0 bases and J 10 bases, with 9 bases left between them. This CDR3 comprises 12 residues. CDR3 residues: CASSLAANAQYF. The CDR3 DNA follows: TGTGCCAGCAGCTTGGCAGCGAATGCGCAGTATTTT.

The chain uses TRBV9 and TRBJ2-1, with TRBD1 matching over 9 bases. The CDR3 covers 13 residues. Germline V gene data show CDR1 as SGDLS and CDR2 as YYNGEE. With 0 bases clipped from V and 15 bases from J, the junction kept 7 bases outside the gene matches. Here the CDR3 reads CASSVVEQGARFF. CDR3 coding DNA: TGTGCCAGCAGCGTAGTAGAACAGGGGGCGAGGTTCTTC.

This sequence joins TRBV18 and TRBJ2-2, with D tentatively TRBD2 (5 bases). Between the trimmed V and J ends, which lost 4 bases and 5 bases, there was a span of 11 bases. This CDR3 has 14 residues. The germline V gene has CDR1 KGHSH and CDR2 LQKENI. CDR3 sequence (DNA): TGTGCCAGCTCACAGAGGGTTGAGACCGGGGAGCTGTTTTTT. The encoded protein is CASSQRVETGELFF.

This clone was detected a few times. This chain uses TRBV29-1 with TRBJ2-2; 13 positions match TRBD2. The V and J ends lost 6 bases and 4 bases, in that order; junction bases with no gene match: 5. The CDR3 consists of 15 residues. The germline V gene has CDR1 SQVTM and CDR2 ANQGSEA. The CDR3, as DNA: TGCAGCGTCGGGACTAGCGGGAAAGGCACCGGGGAGCTGTTTTTT. Protein: CSVGTSGKGTGELFF.

The chain couples TRBV12-3 or TRBV12-4 to TRBJ1-2, with D perhaps matching TRBD1 (5 bases). Trimming stripped 3 bases from V and 8 bases from J, with 10 bases between. CDR3 length equals 12 residues. Here the CDR3 reads CASSFRDIGYTF. The CDR3 coding sequence is TGTGCCAGCAGTTTCAGGGATATAGGCTACACCTTC.

In regard to this clone: The identical CDR3 is also encoded by other nucleotide sequences in the sample. This chain links TRBV2 with TRBJ1-1, with a weak D call TRBD1 (6 bases). Germline-derived CDR1 and CDR2 are SNHLY and FYNNEI. The CDR3 covers 13 residues. Between the trimmed V and J ends, which lost 2 bases and 4 bases, there was a span of 8 bases. The CDR3 DNA reads TGTGCCAGCAGTGAACAGGGGCGCACTGAAGCTTTCTTT. It encodes CASSEQGRTEAFF.

The V gene is TRBV7-6, the J gene TRBJ2-7; D uncertain. V dropped 3 bases and J dropped 7 bases, with 10 bases sitting between them. The CDR3 consists of 12 residues. Germline lookup yields CDR1 SGHVS and CDR2 FNYEAQ. The chain's CDR3 is CASSLLSREQYF. CDR3 DNA: TGTGCCAGCAGCTTGTTGAGCCGGGAGCAGTACTTC.

This chain joins TRBV12-3 or TRBV12-4 and TRBJ1-2; maybe TRBD1 (5 bases). Trimming removed 3 bases from V and 4 bases from J, with 9 bases in between. The length of the CDR3 is 13 residues. CDR3 region: CASSLGGFYGYTF. CDR3 coding DNA: TGTGCCAGCAGTTTGGGGGGGTTCTATGGCTACACCTTC.

This clone was recorded once. This chain joins TRBV28 and TRBJ1-4; D is possibly TRBD1 (5 bases). With 4 bases removed from V and 0 bases from J, the gap between germline ends came to 9 bases. CDR1 and CDR2 (germline): MDHEN, SYDVKM. This CDR3 is 15 amino acids long. DNA of the CDR3: TGTGCCAGCAGTTCCGTGACAGCAACTAATGAAAAACTGTTTTTT. It is translated as CASSSVTATNEKLFF. Based on the CDR3 plus reference TRBV28 and TRBJ1-4, the full variable domain is DVKVTQSSRYLVKRTGEKVFLECVQDMDHENMFWYRQDPGLGLRLIYFSYDVKMKEKGDIPEGYSVSREKKERFSLILESASTNQTSMYLCASSSVTATNEKLFFGSGTQLSVL.

CDR3 sequence reads: CASSPPEGTNYGYTF. The CDR3 DNA follows: TGTGCCAGCTCACCACCGGAGGGGACTAACTATGGCTACACCTTC. The chain uses TRBV18 and TRBJ1-2, with TRBD1 as a possible D gene (5 bases). CDR1 and CDR2 (germline): KGHSH, LQKENI. Trimming stripped 0 bases from V and 0 bases from J, with 8 bases between. The CDR3 runs to 15 residues. Using reference TRBV18 and TRBJ1-2 for the parts outside the CDR3, the full variable domain is NAGVMQNPRHLVRRRGQEARLRCSPMKGHSHVYWYRQLPEEGLKFMVYLQKENIIDESGMPKERFSAEFPKEGPSILRIQQVVRGDSAAYFCASSPPEGTNYGYTFGSGTRLTVV.

This clone was found once. The chain joins TRBV5-1 to TRBJ2-5, with D tentatively TRBD2 (5 bases). This CDR3 has 14 amino acids. Germline V CDR1 and CDR2: SGHRS, YFSETQ. The V end was cut by 3 bases, the J end by 4 bases, with 13 bases between. The CDR3 region has the DNA TGCGCCAGCAGCTGGAGCGGTCACCGAGAGACCCAGTACTTC. This translates into CASSWSGHRETQYF.

The CDR3 DNA follows: TGCGCCAGCAGCCCGTATACAGGGAACTTCTACGAGCAGTACTTC. Its translation is CASSPYTGNFYEQYF. The rearrangement links TRBV5-1 to TRBJ2-7, with a weak D call TRBD1 (6 bases). Germline-derived CDR1 and CDR2 are SGHRS and YFSETQ. V was cut by 4 bases and J by 3 bases, with 17 bases left in between. The CDR3 runs 15 residues.

This chain joins TRBV4-3 and TRBJ2-7; 7 bases agree with TRBD2. The germline V gene has CDR1 LGHNA and CDR2 YSLEER. The trim removed 1 base at V and 2 bases at J, leaving 5 bases unmatched. The CDR3 is 15 residues long. This chain's CDR3 is CASSQASGGTYEQYF. The CDR3 nucleotides read TGCGCCAGCAGCCAAGCTTCCGGGGGGACCTACGAGCAGTACTTC.

This clone was detected a few times. V is TRBV15 and J is TRBJ1-4, with unresolved D. Trimming took off 0 bases at V and 10 bases at J, with 9 bases between the two ends. This CDR3 is built from 13 residues. Germline CDR1 LNHNV, CDR2 YYDKDF (reference sequence). The CDR3 coding sequence is TGTGCCACCAGCAGAGAGAGGATGGGAAAACTGTTTTTT. Translated, it gives CATSRERMGKLFF.

The chain is built from TRBV7-2 and TRBJ1-6; D is uncertain. The V and J ends lost 1 base and 8 bases respectively, with 21 bases between them. Germline V gene data show CDR1 as SGHTA and CDR2 as FQGNSA. The CDR3 sequence is 18 residues long. Written as DNA, the CDR3 is TGTGCCAGCAGCTTAGTTTTTCGGGGAATTCGAATCCATTCACCCCTCCACTTT. It yields the protein CASSLVFRGIRIHSPLHF.